This paragraph reports one T cell receptor (beta chain). Its antigen target is currently unknown. There are no base qualities to consult, and no much larger clone falls within one base. Enrolling through a virtual design, the prospective study's participants ranged in age from roughly 18 to 95 years and lived across some 22 United States geographic areas. In the prospective study, cohorts were assigned on the basis of participant-reported clinical history obtained from a screening survey and a study questionnaire. Exposed participants had been in contact with someone with a PCR-confirmed or clinician-diagnosed COVID-19 case within 2 weeks of study entry. Mobile phlebotomists in the prospective study collected whole blood, serum and a nasopharyngeal or oropharyngeal swab from every participant. Participants in the prospective study had the option to provide additional blood draws and questionnaires over a 2-month period. Before DNA extraction, prospective study blood samples were shipped either frozen or at room temperature.

TCRbeta CDR3 regions were amplified from genomic DNA by means of the immunoSEQ Assay, a bias-controlled multiplex PCR. On the study's bioinformatics: The number of nucleated cells in each sample was estimated from the amplification of reference gene primers within the assay. To quantify the absolute abundance of each unique TCRbeta CDR3 rearrangement, sequence reads were collapsed and filtered. For each sample, productive Simpson clonality was calculated by taking the square root of Simpson's diversity index across productive rearrangements. Held by TCRdb, this immuneACCESS table contains in-frame sequences only and omits some clones. Under half of the omission traces to an unresolved V gene where checked; the cause of the rest is unknown. V, J and clone size are taken as reported in that table, and D and trimming were inferred from the DNA itself. This sample gives about 300,000 clones in total; roughly nine tenths of them show up just once. Under 3.5% of the sample lies in the top ten.

The source of the sample is a study of blood T cell repertoires in COVID-19 (dated by TCRdb to 2018 to 2020). At the level of the whole study: Collaborator samples came from the United States, Italy and Spain and covered acute and convalescent phases of COVID-19. The material from the prospective study consisted of cDNA or gDNA derived from T cells, B-cell-depleted T cells, or PBMCs. Deeply sampled blood TCRbeta repertoires from subjects exposed to, actively infected with, or recovered from COVID-19 were included in the dataset. The repertoires were released in a freely available public database meant as a resource for research on the immune response to SARS-CoV-2. Samples were obtained from the ongoing ImmuneRACE study (first 160 participants) and from over 1,000 subjects provided by 6 global collaborators. A de-identified subject ID, COVID-19 status, age in years and sex were almost always included in the sample metadata. Where available, HLA class I and class II types were obtained from metadata supplied by the sample provider rather than from assay-based typing. What the study reported, not specific to this receptor: The quantity of clinical and demographic metadata differed by source and by participant and was supplied without curation.

Spanning cysteine to phenylalanine, the CDR3 consists of 16 amino acids. Only the CDR3 portion is preserved as DNA: 48 bases, with reading frame beginning at the first base. Sequencing was done on a sample of PBMCs or T cells enriched from blood (not recorded which). The rearranged chain carries TRBV1 and TRBJ1-2. TRBV1 is marked as a pseudogene. The source is a woman aged 45-60 years who had been exposed to COVID-19. The CDR3 reads as follows: CTSSQGGGGARYGYTF. The base sequence is TGCACCAGCAGCCAAGGCGGGGGGGGCGCGAGGTATGGCTACACCTTC.